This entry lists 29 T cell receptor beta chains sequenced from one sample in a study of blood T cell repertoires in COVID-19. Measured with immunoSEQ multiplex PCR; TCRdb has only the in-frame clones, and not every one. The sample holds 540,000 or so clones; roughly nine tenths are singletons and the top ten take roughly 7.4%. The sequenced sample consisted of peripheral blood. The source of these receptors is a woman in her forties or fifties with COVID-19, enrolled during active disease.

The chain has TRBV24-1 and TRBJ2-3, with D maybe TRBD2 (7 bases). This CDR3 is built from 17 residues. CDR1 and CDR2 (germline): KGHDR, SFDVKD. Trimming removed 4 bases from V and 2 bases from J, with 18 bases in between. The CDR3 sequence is CATSDSGGGGDTDTQYF. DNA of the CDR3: TGTGCCACCAGTGACTCTGGAGGGGGGGGCGACACAGATACGCAGTATTTT.

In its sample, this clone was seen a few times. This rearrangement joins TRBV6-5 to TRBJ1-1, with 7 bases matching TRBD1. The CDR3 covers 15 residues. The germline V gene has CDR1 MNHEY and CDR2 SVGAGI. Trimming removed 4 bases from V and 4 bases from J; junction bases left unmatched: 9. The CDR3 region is CASSSEDRLSTEAFF. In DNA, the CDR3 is TGTGCCAGCAGTTCGGAGGACAGGTTGAGCACTGAAGCTTTCTTT.

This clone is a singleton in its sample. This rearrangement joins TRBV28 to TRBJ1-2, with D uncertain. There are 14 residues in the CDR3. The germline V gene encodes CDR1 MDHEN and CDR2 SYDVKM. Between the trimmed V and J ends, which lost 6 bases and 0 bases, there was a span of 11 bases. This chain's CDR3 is CASSSTVTNYGYTF. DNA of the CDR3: TGTGCCAGCAGCTCTACAGTTACTAACTATGGCTACACCTTC.

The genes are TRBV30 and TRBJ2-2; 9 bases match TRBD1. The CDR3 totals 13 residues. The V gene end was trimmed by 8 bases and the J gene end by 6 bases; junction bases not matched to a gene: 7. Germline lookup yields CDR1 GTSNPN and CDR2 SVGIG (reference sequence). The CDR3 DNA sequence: TGTGCCCTCCGGGACAGGGTGCCCGGGGAGCTGTTTTTT. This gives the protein CALRDRVPGELFF.

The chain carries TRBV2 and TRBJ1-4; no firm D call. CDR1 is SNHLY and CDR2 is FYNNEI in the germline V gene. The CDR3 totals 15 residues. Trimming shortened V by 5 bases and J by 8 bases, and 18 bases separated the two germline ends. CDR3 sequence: CASSFDGTGGEKLFF. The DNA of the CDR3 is TGTGCCAGCAGTTTTGACGGAACCGGAGGAGAAAAACTGTTTTTT. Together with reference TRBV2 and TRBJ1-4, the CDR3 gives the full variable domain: EPEVTQTPSHQVTQMGQEVILRCVPISNHLYFYWYRQILGQKVEFLVSFYNNEISEKSEIFDDQFSVERPDGSNFTLKIRSTKLEDSAMYFCASSFDGTGGEKLFFGSGTQLSVL.

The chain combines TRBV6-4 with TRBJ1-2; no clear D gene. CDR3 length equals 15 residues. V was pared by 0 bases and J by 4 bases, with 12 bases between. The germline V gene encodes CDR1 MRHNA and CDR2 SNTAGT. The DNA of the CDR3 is TGTGCCAGCAGTGACTCGATGGCCACCCGCTATGGCTACACCTTC. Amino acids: CASSDSMATRYGYTF.

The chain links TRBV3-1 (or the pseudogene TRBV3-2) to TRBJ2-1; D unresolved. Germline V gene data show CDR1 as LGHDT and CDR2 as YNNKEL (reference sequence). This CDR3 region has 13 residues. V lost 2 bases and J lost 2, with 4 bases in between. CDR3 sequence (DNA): TGTGCCAGCAGCCAACAAACCTACAATGAGCAGTTCTTC. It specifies CASSQQTYNEQFF.

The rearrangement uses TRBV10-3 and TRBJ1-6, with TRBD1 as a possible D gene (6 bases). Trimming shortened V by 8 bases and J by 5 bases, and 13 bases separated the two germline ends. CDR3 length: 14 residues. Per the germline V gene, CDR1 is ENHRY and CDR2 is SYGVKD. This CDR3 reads CAIRRGADNSPLHF. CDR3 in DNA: TGTGCCATCCGACGGGGGGCGGATAATTCACCCCTCCACTTT.

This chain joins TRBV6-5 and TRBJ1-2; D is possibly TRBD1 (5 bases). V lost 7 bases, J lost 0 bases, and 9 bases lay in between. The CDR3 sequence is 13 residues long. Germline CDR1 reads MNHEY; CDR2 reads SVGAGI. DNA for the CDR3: TGTGCCAGCAAGCGGGGGTCTAACTATGGCTACACCTTC. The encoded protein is CASKRGSNYGYTF.

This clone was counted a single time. The CDR3 is CASNEFANTGELFF. The CDR3 coding sequence is TGTGCCAGTAACGAGTTCGCGAACACCGGGGAGCTGTTTTTT. The chain links TRBV19 to TRBJ2-2, with D unresolved. The ends were cut back, 7 bases at V and 0 bases at J, with 9 bases in the middle. The germline gives CDR1 LNHDA, CDR2 SQIVND (reference sequence). This CDR3 spans 14 amino acids.

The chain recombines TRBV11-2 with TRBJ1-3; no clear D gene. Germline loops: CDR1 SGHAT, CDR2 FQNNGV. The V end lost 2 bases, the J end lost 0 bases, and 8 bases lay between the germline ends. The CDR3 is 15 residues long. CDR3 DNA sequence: TGTGCCAGCAGCTTACGAGGGTCCTCTGGAAACACCATATATTTT. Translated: CASSLRGSSGNTIYF.

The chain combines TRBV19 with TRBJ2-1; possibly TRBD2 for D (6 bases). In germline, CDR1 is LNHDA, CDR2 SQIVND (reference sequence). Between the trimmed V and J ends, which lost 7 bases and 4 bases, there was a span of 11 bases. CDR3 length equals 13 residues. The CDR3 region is CASNMEGYNEQFF. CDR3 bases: TGTGCCAGTAATATGGAGGGTTACAATGAGCAGTTCTTC.

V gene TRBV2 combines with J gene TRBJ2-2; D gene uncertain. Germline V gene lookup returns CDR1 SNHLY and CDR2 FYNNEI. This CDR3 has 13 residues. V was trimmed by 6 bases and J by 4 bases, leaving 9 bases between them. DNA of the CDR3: TGTGCCAGCAGCTACAGTCCCACCGGGGAGCTGTTTTTT. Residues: CASSYSPTGELFF.

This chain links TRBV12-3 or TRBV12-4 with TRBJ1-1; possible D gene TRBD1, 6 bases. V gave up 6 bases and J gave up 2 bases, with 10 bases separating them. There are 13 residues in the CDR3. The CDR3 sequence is CASRTGGNTEAFF. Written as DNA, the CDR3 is TGTGCCAGCAGAACGGGGGGCAACACTGAAGCTTTCTTT.

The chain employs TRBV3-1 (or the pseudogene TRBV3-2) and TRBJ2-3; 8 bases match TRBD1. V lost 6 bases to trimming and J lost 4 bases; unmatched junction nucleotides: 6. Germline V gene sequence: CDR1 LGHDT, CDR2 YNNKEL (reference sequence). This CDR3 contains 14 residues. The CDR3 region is CASRGTGIADTQYF. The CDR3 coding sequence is TGTGCCAGCAGAGGGACAGGAATTGCAGATACGCAGTATTTT.

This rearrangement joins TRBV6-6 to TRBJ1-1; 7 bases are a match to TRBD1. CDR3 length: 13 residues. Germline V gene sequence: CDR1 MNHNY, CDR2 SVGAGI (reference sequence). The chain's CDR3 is CAGRTGGSTEAFF. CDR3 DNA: TGTGCTGGACGGACAGGCGGTTCCACTGAAGCTTTCTTT.

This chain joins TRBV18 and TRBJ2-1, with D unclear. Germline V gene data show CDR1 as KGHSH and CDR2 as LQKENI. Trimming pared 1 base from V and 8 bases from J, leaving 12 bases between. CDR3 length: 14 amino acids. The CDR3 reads CASSPRAAYDEQFF. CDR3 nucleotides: TGTGCCAGCTCACCACGAGCCGCGTATGATGAGCAGTTCTTC.

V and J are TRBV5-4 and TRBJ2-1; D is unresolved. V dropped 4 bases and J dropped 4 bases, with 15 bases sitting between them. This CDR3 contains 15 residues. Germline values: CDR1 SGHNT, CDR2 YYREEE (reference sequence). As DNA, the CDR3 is TGTGCCAGCAGCCTGAGGCCGGAACAATACAATGAGCAGTTCTTC. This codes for CASSLRPEQYNEQFF.

In DNA, the CDR3 is TGTGCCAGCAGTTCTCCGGGACAGGGGCTCTATGGCTACACCTTC. This sequence encodes CASSSPGQGLYGYTF. The V gene is TRBV27, the J gene TRBJ1-2; 10 bases line up with TRBD1. Germline-derived CDR1 and CDR2 are MNHEY and SMNVEV (reference sequence). The junction had 6 bases not matched to a gene; V was cut back by 4 bases and J by 4 bases. This CDR3 has 15 amino acids.

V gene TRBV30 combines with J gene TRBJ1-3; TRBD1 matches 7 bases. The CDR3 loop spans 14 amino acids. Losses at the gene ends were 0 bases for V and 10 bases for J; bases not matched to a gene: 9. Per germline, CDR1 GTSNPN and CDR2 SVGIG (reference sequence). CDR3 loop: CAWSVGGQEVTIYF. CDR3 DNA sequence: TGTGCCTGGAGTGTAGGAGGACAGGAGGTTACCATATATTTT. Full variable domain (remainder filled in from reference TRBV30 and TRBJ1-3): SQTIHQWPATLVQPVGSPLSLECTVEGTSNPNLYWYRQAAGRGLQLLFYSVGIGQISSEVPQNLSASRPQDRQFILSSKKLLLSDSGFYLCAWSVGGQEVTIYFGEGSWLTVV.

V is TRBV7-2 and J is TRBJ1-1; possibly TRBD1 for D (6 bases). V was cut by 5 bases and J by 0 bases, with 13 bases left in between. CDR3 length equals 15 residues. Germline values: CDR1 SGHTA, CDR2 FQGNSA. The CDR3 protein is CASSLLRGMNTEAFF. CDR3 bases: TGTGCCAGCAGCCTCCTCAGGGGCATGAACACTGAAGCTTTCTTT. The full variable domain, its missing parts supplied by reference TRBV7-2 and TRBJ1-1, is GAGVSQSPSNKVTEKGKDVELRCDPISGHTALYWYRQSLGQGLEFLIYFQGNSAPDKSGLPSDRFSAERTGGSVSTLTIQRTQQEDSAVYLCASSLLRGMNTEAFFGQGTRLTVV.

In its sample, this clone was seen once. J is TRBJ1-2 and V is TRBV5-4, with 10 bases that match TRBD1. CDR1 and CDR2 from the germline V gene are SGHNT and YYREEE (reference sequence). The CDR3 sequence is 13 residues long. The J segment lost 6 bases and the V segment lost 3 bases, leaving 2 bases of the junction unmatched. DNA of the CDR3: TGTGCCAGCAGCTGGACAGGGGGACATGGCTACACCTTC. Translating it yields CASSWTGGHGYTF.

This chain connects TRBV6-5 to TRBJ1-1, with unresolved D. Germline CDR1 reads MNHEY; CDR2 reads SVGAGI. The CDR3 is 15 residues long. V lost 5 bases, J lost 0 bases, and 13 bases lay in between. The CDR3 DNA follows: TGTGCCAGCAGTCCCCACGGGATTTTGAACACTGAAGCTTTCTTT. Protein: CASSPHGILNTEAFF.

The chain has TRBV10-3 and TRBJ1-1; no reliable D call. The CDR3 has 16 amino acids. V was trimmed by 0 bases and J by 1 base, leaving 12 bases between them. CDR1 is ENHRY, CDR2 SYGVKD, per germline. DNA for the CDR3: TGTGCCATCAGTGAGTCGTCGAGGGCCTCGAACACTGAAGCTTTCTTT. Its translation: CAISESSRASNTEAFF.

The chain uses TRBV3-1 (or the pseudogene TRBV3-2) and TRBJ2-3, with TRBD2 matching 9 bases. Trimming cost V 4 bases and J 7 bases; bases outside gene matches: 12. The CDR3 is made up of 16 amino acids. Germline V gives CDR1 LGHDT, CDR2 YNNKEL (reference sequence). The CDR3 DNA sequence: TGTGCCAGCAGCCCACTATTAGCGGGGGCCGGGAATACGCAGTATTTT. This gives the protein CASSPLLAGAGNTQYF.

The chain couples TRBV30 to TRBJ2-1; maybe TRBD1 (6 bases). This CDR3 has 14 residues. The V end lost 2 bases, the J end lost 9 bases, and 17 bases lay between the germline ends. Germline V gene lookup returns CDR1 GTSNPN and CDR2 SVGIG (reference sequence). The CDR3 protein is CAWSLGPGVGEQFF. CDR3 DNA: TGTGCCTGGAGTCTGGGACCAGGGGTGGGTGAGCAGTTCTTC.

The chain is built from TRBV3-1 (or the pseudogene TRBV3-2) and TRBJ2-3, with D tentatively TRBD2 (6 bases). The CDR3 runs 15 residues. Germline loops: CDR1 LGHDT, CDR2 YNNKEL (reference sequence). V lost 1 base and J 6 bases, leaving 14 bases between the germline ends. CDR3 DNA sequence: TGTGCCAGCAGCCAAGTGGCCGGGGGAAGGGATACGCAGTATTTT. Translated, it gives CASSQVAGGRDTQYF.

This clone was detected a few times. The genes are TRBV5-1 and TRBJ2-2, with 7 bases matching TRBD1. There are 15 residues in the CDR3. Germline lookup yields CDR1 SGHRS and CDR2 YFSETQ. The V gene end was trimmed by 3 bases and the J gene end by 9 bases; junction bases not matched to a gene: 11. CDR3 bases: TGCGCCAGCAGCTCGGACCCCGGGACAGTTCGGGAGCTGTTTTTT. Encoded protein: CASSSDPGTVRELFF.

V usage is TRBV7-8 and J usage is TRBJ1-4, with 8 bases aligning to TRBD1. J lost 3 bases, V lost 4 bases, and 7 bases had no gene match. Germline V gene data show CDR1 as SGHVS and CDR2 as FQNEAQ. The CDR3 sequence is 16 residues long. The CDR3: CASSSSTGGANEKLFF. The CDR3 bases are TGTGCCAGCAGCTCGAGCACAGGGGGGGCTAATGAAAAACTGTTTTTT.